Listed here are 24 T cell receptor beta chains from one sample, sequenced in a study of T-cell memory formation after mild COVID-19. TCRdb re-analysed the 5' RACE reads in MiXCR, keeping a single row per CDR3 protein. The data show roughly 620,000 distinct CDR3 sequences, roughly 18% seen once. Sequencing input: PBMCs or a T cell subset sorted from them (not recorded which). All receptors derive from an adult woman who had mild COVID-19 (a few samples of this study predate the infection). Cell type and time point are not known.

V gene TRBV5-1 combines with J gene TRBJ2-3, with unresolved D. Germline values: CDR1 SGHRS, CDR2 YFSETQ. CDR3 length equals 15 residues. V was trimmed by 3 bases and J by 3 bases, leaving 14 bases between them. The CDR3 DNA reads as TGCGCCAGCAGCTACGAGGACGGCTCAACAGATACGCAGTATTTT. Amino acids: CASSYEDGSTDTQYF.

This clonotype was found many times. The rearrangement joins TRBV4-2 to TRBJ2-3; 12 bases match TRBD2. Losses at the gene ends were 1 base for V and 0 bases for J; bases not matched to a gene: 2. The CDR3 is made up of 17 amino acids. CDR1 and CDR2 from the germline V gene are LGHNA and YNFKEQ. Here the CDR3 DNA reads TGTGCCAGCAGCCAAGGGACTAGCGGGGCTAGCACAGATACGCAGTATTTT. Protein sequence: CASSQGTSGASTDTQYF.

This clonotype was counted only a few times. The rearrangement links TRBV3-1 to TRBJ1-2; 10 bases align to TRBD1. The CDR3 runs 12 residues. The junction had 4 bases not matched to a gene; V was cut back by 7 bases and J by 8 bases. Looked up from germline, CDR1 is LGHDT and CDR2 is YNNKEL (reference sequence). This CDR3 is CASTGQGGGYTF. CDR3 nucleotide sequence: TGTGCCAGCACCGGACAGGGGGGAGGCTACACCTTC.

V is TRBV11-2 and J is TRBJ2-4; 7 positions match TRBD1. J lost 2 bases, V lost 1 base, and 20 bases had no gene match. The CDR3 is made up of 21 amino acids. The germline gives CDR1 SGHAT, CDR2 FQNNGV. CDR3 residues: CASSLAGVFDRARPSKNIQYF. In DNA form, the CDR3 reads TGTGCCAGCAGCTTAGCGGGTGTCTTTGACAGGGCGCGACCGTCCAAAAACATTCAGTACTTC.

The rearrangement joins TRBV20-1 to TRBJ2-2; 11 bases fit TRBD2. CDR3 length equals 16 residues. The germline gives CDR1 DFQATT, CDR2 SNEGSKA (reference sequence). After removal of 2 bases from V and 6 bases from J, the junction contained 8 bases not matched to a gene. The CDR3 DNA reads TGCAGTGCTAGACGCGTACTAGCGGGGGAGTCCGGGGAGCTGTTTTTT. Amino acid sequence: CSARRVLAGESGELFF.

V is TRBV2 and J is TRBJ1-2; D is unclear. The length of the CDR3 is 13 residues. Germline CDR1 reads SNHLY; CDR2 reads FYNNEI. The germline V and J ends were trimmed by 5 bases and 8 bases, with 15 bases remaining between them. Here the CDR3 reads CASSRHDQYGYTF. The CDR3 coding sequence is TGTGCCAGCAGTCGACACGATCAATACGGCTACACCTTC.

V gene TRBV30 combines with J gene TRBJ2-2; D possibly corresponds to TRBD2 (5 bases). Germline V gene data show CDR1 as GTSNPN and CDR2 as SVGIG (reference sequence). Deletions cut 2 bases from V and 6 bases from J, with 13 bases between. This CDR3 is 14 amino acids long. As DNA, the CDR3 is TGTGCCTGGAGTCTGGAAGTGGGAGCCGGGGAGCTGTTTTTT. Protein: CAWSLEVGAGELFF. Together with reference TRBV30 and TRBJ2-2, the CDR3 gives the full variable domain: SQTIHQWPATLVQPVGSPLSLECTVEGTSNPNLYWYRQAAGRGLQLLFYSVGIGQISSEVPQNLSASRPQDRQFILSSKKLLLSDSGFYLCAWSLEVGAGELFFGEGSRLTVL.

This clonotype was seen only a few times. The chain is built from TRBV20-1 and TRBJ2-5; D gene uncertain. The CDR3 runs to 15 residues. With 2 bases removed from V and 1 base from J, the gap between germline ends came to 14 bases. Germline values: CDR1 DFQATT, CDR2 SNEGSKA (reference sequence). The CDR3, as DNA: TGCAGTGCTAGAACCCAAGGCCGAGCCCAAGAGACCCAGTACTTC. This codes for CSARTQGRAQETQYF.

This clonotype was counted once. The chain links TRBV5-1 to TRBJ2-6; 9 bases line up with TRBD1. This CDR3 is built from 18 residues. Germline V CDR1 and CDR2: SGHRS, YFSETQ. The J segment lost 2 bases and the V segment lost 5 bases, leaving 11 bases of the junction unmatched. The CDR3 coding sequence is TGCGCCAGCAGTTCACCGGACAGGGGAAAGGCTGGGGCCAACGTCCTGACTTTC. The encoded protein is CASSSPDRGKAGANVLTF.

The sample holds a few counts of this clonotype. The chain joins TRBV15 to TRBJ2-2, with a weak D call TRBD2 (6 bases). CDR1 LNHNV and CDR2 YYDKDF come from the germline V gene (reference sequence). V was shortened by 0 bases and J by 2 bases, with 10 bases between the two germline ends. This CDR3 has 16 amino acids. The CDR3 loop is CATSRDAGSNTGELFF. For the CDR3, the DNA is TGTGCCACCAGCAGAGATGCGGGGTCCAACACCGGGGAGCTGTTTTTT.

This sequence joins TRBV3-1 and TRBJ2-1, with TRBD2 matching 8 bases. Germline CDR1 reads LGHDT; CDR2 reads YNNKEL (reference sequence). V lost 0 bases and J lost 2; bases outside the gene matches: 3. The CDR3 length is 16 residues. The CDR3 DNA reads as TGTGCCAGCAGCCAAGAGTTCGGGGGGGCCTACAATGAGCAGTTCTTC. Amino acid sequence: CASSQEFGGAYNEQFF.

The chain joins TRBV7-9 to TRBJ1-6; D gene ambiguous. CDR1 and CDR2 from the germline V gene are SEHNR and FQNEAQ (reference sequence). CDR3 size: 12 residues. V was shortened by 4 bases and J by 13 bases, with 11 bases between the two germline ends. The CDR3 sequence is CASSSSLNPLHF. The CDR3, as DNA: TGTGCCAGCAGCTCAAGTCTCAACCCCCTCCACTTT.

This chain connects TRBV7-8 to TRBJ1-2, with 9 bases identical to TRBD1. This CDR3 has 16 residues. The junction had 9 bases not matched to a gene; V was cut back by 4 bases and J by 3 bases. Per germline, CDR1 SGHVS and CDR2 FQNEAQ. The CDR3 is CASSSINRDRDYGYTF. The DNA of the CDR3 is TGTGCCAGCAGCTCTATCAACCGGGACAGGGACTATGGCTACACCTTC.

This clonotype has more than one count but fewer than ten. This chain uses TRBV5-1 with TRBJ2-7, with D uncertain. The CDR3 is 14 residues long. V was cut by 4 bases and J by 6 bases, with 17 bases left in between. Germline assignment: CDR1 SGHRS and CDR2 YFSETQ. DNA of the CDR3: TGCGCCAGCAGCCCGGACCAGTTGCGGCTCGAGCAGTACTTC. The encoded protein is CASSPDQLRLEQYF.

This sequence joins TRBV19 and TRBJ1-1, with 9 bases lining up with TRBD1. There are 15 residues in the CDR3. Losses at the gene ends were 4 bases for V and 1 base for J; bases not matched to a gene: 4. The germline gives CDR1 LNHDA, CDR2 SQIVND (reference sequence). The CDR3 is CASSKQDRGNTEAFF. CDR3 DNA: TGTGCCAGTAGTAAACAGGACAGGGGGAACACTGAAGCTTTCTTT.

In its sample, this clonotype was seen a few times. V is TRBV5-1 and J is TRBJ2-7; 9 bases fit TRBD1. The trim removed 3 bases at V and 3 bases at J, leaving 7 bases unmatched. Germline CDR1 reads SGHRS; CDR2 reads YFSETQ. The CDR3 covers 15 residues. The CDR3, as DNA: TGCGCCAGCAGCTCCCCCGGGACAGGGCTCTACGAGCAGTACTTC. Translating gives CASSSPGTGLYEQYF.

V is TRBV6-2 or TRBV6-3 and J is TRBJ2-1, with a weak D call TRBD1 (6 bases). This CDR3 contains 14 residues. The germline V gene encodes CDR1 MNHEY and CDR2 SVGEGT. V was pared by 6 bases and J by 5 bases, with 14 bases between. The CDR3 DNA sequence: TGTGCCAGCAGGGGGACACAGAGTAACAATGAGCAGTTCTTC. It specifies CASRGTQSNNEQFF.

As to this clonotype: A much larger clonotype is one base distant, so this may be a read error. V and J are TRBV4-1 and TRBJ1-6; 7 nucleotides agree with TRBD1. The CDR3 covers 14 residues. Germline-derived CDR1 and CDR2 are MGHRA and YSYEKL. J gave up 10 bases and V 4 bases, and 7 bases lay outside the gene matches. The CDR3 DNA is TGCGCCAGCAGCCCGAGACAGGGAGGATCACCCCTCCACTTT. It specifies CASSPRQGGSPLHF.

The V call is TRBV10-3, the J call TRBJ2-7; D may be TRBD1 (6 bases). CDR1 ENHRY and CDR2 SYGVKD come from the germline V gene. This CDR3 contains 14 residues. The V end was cut by 2 bases, the J end by 4 bases, with 12 bases between. The CDR3 reads CAISETGSSYEQYF. The CDR3 DNA reads TGTGCCATCAGTGAGACAGGGAGTAGTTACGAGCAGTACTTC.

This clonotype was seen repeatedly, ten times or more. This chain connects TRBV4-2 to TRBJ2-3; D may be TRBD2 (6 bases). Per germline, CDR1 LGHNA and CDR2 YNFKEQ. The CDR3 totals 16 residues. V lost 3 bases to trimming and J lost 6 bases, with 19 bases between them. In nucleotides, the CDR3 is TGTGCCAGCAGCCAGTTCGGGGGTCCCCTCCCTGATACGCAGTATTTT. It is translated as CASSQFGGPLPDTQYF.

The J gene is TRBJ1-2, the V gene TRBV15; no firm D call. Trimming took off 3 bases at V and 2 bases at J, with 10 bases between the two ends. Germline CDR1 is LNHNV and CDR2 is YYDKDF (reference sequence). This CDR3 has 14 amino acids. The CDR3 loop is CATSSDKRNYGYTF. The CDR3, as DNA: TGTGCCACCAGCAGTGACAAGCGCAACTATGGCTACACCTTC.

CDR3: CASSSISGSPYNEQFF. The CDR3 coding sequence is TGTGCCAGCAGTAGTATTAGCGGGAGCCCCTACAATGAGCAGTTCTTC. The V and J genes are TRBV27 and TRBJ2-1; 9 nucleotides align to TRBD2. Germline assignment: CDR1 MNHEY and CDR2 SMNVEV (reference sequence). The CDR3 is 16 residues long. J gave up 2 bases and V 5 bases, and 7 bases lay outside the gene matches.

This chain uses TRBV7-8 with TRBJ1-2; 9 bases match TRBD1. This CDR3 has 16 residues. The germline gives CDR1 SGHVS, CDR2 FQNEAQ. Trimming removed 5 bases from V and 2 bases from J; junction bases left unmatched: 9. The CDR3 protein is CASSDRDRVQNYGYTF. As DNA, the CDR3 is TGTGCCAGCAGCGACCGGGACAGGGTACAAAACTATGGCTACACCTTC.

V is TRBV9 and J is TRBJ2-4; 7 bases agree with TRBD1. The CDR3 is made up of 16 amino acids. Germline CDR1 is SGDLS and CDR2 is YYNGEE. J was trimmed by 3 bases and V by 4 bases; bases with no gene match: 10. The DNA of the CDR3 is TGTGCCAGCAGCTCAGGAGACAGGGTAGGCAAAAACATTCAGTACTTC. As protein: CASSSGDRVGKNIQYF. Combining the CDR3 with reference TRBV9 and TRBJ2-4 gives the whole variable domain DSGVTQTPKHLITATGQRVTLRCSPRSGDLSVYWYQQSLDQGLQFLIQYYNGEERAKGNILERFSAQQFPDLHSELNLSSLELGDSALYFCASSSGDRVGKNIQYFGAGTRLSVL.